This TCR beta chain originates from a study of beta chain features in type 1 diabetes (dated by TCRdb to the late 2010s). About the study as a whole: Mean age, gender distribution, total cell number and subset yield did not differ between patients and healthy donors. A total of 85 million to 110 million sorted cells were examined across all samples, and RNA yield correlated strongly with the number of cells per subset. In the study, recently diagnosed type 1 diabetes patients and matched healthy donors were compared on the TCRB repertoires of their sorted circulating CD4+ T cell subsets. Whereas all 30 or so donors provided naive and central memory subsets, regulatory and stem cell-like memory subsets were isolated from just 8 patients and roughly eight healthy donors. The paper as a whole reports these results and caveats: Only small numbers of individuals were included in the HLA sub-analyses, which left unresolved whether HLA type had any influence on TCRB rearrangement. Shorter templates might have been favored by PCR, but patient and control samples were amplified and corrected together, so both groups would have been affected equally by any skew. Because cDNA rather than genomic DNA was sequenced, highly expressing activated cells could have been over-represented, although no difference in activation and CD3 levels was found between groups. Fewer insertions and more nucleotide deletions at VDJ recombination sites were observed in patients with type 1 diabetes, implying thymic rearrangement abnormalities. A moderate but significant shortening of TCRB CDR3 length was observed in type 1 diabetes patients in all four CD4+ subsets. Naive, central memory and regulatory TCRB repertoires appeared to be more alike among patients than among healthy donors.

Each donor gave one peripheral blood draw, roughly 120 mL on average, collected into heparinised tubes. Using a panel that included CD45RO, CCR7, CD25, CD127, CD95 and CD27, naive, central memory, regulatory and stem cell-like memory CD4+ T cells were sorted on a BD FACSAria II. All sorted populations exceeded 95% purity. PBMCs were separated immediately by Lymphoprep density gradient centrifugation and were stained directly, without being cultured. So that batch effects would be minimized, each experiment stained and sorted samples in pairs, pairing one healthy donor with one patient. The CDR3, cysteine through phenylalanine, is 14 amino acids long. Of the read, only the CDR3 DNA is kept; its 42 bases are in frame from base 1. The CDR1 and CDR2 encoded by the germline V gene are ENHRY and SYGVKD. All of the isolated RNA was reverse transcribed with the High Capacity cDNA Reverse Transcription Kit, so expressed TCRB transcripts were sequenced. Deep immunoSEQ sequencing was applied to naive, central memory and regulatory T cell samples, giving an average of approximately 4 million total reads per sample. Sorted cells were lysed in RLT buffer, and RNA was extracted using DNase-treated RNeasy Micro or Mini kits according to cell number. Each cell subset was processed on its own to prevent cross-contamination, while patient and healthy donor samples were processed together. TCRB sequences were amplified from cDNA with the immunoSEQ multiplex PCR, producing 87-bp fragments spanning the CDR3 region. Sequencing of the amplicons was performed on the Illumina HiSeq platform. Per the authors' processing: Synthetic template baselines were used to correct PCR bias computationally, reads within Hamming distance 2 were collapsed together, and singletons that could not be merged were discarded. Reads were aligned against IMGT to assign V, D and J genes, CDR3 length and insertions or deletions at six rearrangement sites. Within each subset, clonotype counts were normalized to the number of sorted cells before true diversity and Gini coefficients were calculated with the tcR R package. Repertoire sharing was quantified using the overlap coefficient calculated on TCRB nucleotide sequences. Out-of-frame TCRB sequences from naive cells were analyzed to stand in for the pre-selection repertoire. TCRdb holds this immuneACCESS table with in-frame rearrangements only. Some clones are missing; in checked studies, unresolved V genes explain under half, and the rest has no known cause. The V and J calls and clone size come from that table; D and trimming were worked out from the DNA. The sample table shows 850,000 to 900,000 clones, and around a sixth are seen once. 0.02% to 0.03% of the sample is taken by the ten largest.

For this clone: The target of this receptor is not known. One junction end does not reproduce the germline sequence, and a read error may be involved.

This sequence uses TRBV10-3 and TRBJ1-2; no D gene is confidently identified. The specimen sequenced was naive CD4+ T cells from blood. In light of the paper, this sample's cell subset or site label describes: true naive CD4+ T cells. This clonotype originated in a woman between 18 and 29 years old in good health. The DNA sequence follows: TGTGCCAGCAGTTACGTTGGGCAGAACTATGGCTACACCTTC. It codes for CASSYVGQNYGYTF.